The TCR beta chain described here comes from a study of blood T cell repertoires in COVID-19. This clone has a single count. Germline V gene data show CDR1 as MDHEN and CDR2 as SYDVKM. The CDR3 has 10 amino acids. Under the authors' procedure: Estimation of nucleated cell counts relied on the amplification of reference gene primers. The repertoire was sequenced with immunoSEQ multiplex PCR; TCRdb's copy has only in-frame clones and lacks some. The V and J calls and the clone size are those of that table, but D and trimming were determined from the DNA. The sample holds 180,000 or so clones, 80% to 85% seen once. Residents of about two dozen US areas, aged roughly 18 to 95 years, made up the participants. Cohort allocation depended upon clinical history that participants reported.

Sequencing was done on a sample of PBMCs or T cells enriched from blood (not recorded which). The genes are TRBV28 and TRBJ2-5; weak D call: TRBD2 (5 bases). This TCR came from a man aged 35 to 55 who had recovered from COVID-19. CDR3 nucleotides: TGTGCGGCGGGCCAAGAGACCCAGTACTTC. It is translated as CAAGQETQYF.